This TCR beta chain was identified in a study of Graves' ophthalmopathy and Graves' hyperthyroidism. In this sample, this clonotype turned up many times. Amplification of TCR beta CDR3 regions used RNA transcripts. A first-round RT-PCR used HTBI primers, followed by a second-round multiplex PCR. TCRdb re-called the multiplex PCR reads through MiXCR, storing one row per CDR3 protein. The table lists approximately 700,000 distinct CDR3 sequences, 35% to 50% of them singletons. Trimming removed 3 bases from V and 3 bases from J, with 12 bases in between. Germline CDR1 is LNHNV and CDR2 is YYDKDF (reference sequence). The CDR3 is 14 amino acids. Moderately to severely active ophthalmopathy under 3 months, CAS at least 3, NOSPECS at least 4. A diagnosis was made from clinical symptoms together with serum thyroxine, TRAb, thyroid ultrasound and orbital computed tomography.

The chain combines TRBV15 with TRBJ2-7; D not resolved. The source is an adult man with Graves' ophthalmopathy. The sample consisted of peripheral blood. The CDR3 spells CATSSDPRHYEQYF. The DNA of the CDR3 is TGTGCCACCAGCAGCGACCCGAGGCACTACGAGCAGTACTTC.